Each of the 10 T cell receptor beta chains below was sequenced from the same sample in a study of T cells after yellow fever vaccination. One entry per CDR3 protein, called by TCRdb with MiXCR from the 5' RACE reads. The sample lists 550,000 or so distinct CDR3 sequences; roughly 19% were seen once. Sequencing was performed on PBMCs, taken 15 days after the yellow fever booster vaccination. The source of these receptors is a man under 40 who received the YFV17D yellow fever vaccine.

The gene calls are TRBV10-3 and TRBJ1-2, with 7 nucleotides matching TRBD1. Germline V gene data show CDR1 as ENHRY and CDR2 as SYGVKD. V was pared by 6 bases and J by 3 bases, with 4 bases of the junction left unmatched. The CDR3 spans 13 residues. CDR3 loop: CAIRGQTDYGYTF. CDR3 sequence (DNA): TGTGCCATCAGGGGACAGACAGACTATGGCTACACCTTC.

This clonotype was recorded a few times. The chain carries TRBV6-4 and TRBJ2-2; maybe TRBD2 (6 bases). Trimming removed 3 bases at V and 7 bases at J, with 12 bases between. This CDR3 has 14 residues. CDR1 and CDR2 (germline): MRHNA, SNTAGT. The CDR3: CASSETGAGGELFF. In DNA, the CDR3 is TGTGCCAGCAGTGAGACGGGAGCAGGCGGGGAGCTGTTTTTT.

This clonotype was counted many times. The chain has TRBV29-1 and TRBJ2-5, with 9 bases lining up with TRBD1. The V and J ends lost 0 bases and 5 bases, in that order; junction bases with no gene match: 7. The CDR3 has 15 amino acids. The germline V gene encodes CDR1 SQVTM and CDR2 ANQGSEA. The CDR3 protein is CSVEELQGARETQYF. CDR3 bases: TGCAGCGTTGAAGAGCTACAGGGGGCCAGGGAGACCCAGTACTTC.

The chain carries TRBV3-1 and TRBJ1-4; D possibly corresponds to TRBD1 (6 bases). CDR3 length equals 16 residues. Germline V gene lookup returns CDR1 LGHDT and CDR2 YNNKEL (reference sequence). The V end was cut by 4 bases, the J end by 7 bases, with 19 bases between. This chain's CDR3 is CASSPRFGRGIEKLFF. CDR3 bases: TGTGCCAGCAGCCCTCGGTTCGGGAGGGGGATTGAAAAACTGTTTTTT.

This clonotype showed up just a few times. This chain connects TRBV5-6 to TRBJ1-1; D ambiguous. The germline CDR1 and CDR2 sequences are SGHDT and YYEEEE. This CDR3 has 14 amino acids. Trimming removed 3 bases from V and 0 bases from J, with 9 bases in between. The chain's CDR3 is CASSWRTVNTEAFF. The DNA for the CDR3 is TGTGCCAGCAGCTGGAGGACGGTGAACACTGAAGCTTTCTTT.

This chain links TRBV12-3 or TRBV12-4 with TRBJ2-3, with 7 bases lining up with TRBD2. The CDR3 is made up of 14 amino acids. J gave up 3 bases and V 7 bases, and 7 bases lay outside the gene matches. The CDR3 loop reads CASTRPGGTDTQYF. The CDR3 bases are TGTGCCAGCACCCGACCGGGGGGAACAGATACGCAGTATTTT.

V usage is TRBV28 and J usage is TRBJ2-1, with D maybe TRBD1 (6 bases). Looked up from germline, CDR1 is MDHEN and CDR2 is SYDVKM. V lost 6 bases to trimming and J lost 14 bases, with 17 bases between them. CDR3 length equals 12 residues. In DNA, the CDR3 is TGTGCCAGCAGGACTACAGGGTTCTCGGAGTTCTTC. This gives the protein CASRTTGFSEFF.

The gene calls are TRBV20-1 and TRBJ2-7, with TRBD1 as a possible D gene (6 bases). The CDR3 is 14 residues long. The V and J ends lost 3 bases and 1 base respectively, with 13 bases between them. Germline V CDR1 and CDR2: DFQATT, SNEGSKA (reference sequence). The DNA of the CDR3 is TGCAGTGCTAGTGGGCAGGGGATATCCTACGAGCAGTACTTC. Translation gives CSASGQGISYEQYF.

This clonotype was detected a few times. The chain's CDR3 is CASSPGASGFETQYF. The CDR3 bases are TGTGCCAGCAGCCCGGGAGCCTCGGGTTTTGAGACCCAGTACTTC. The chain couples TRBV5-5 to TRBJ2-5; possibly TRBD2 for D (6 bases). Trimming cost V 4 bases and J 5 bases, with 18 bases left between them. Germline CDR1 and CDR2: SGHKS and YYEKEE (reference sequence). The CDR3 is made up of 15 amino acids.

The chain carries TRBV20-1 and TRBJ2-7; D might be TRBD2 (6 bases). The CDR3 is 14 residues long. Trimming removed 3 bases from V and 2 bases from J, with 14 bases in between. From germline, CDR1 is DFQATT and CDR2 SNEGSKA (reference sequence). The CDR3 loop is CSARGGNLTYEQYF. The DNA of the CDR3 is TGCAGTGCTAGGGGCGGGAACCTGACCTACGAGCAGTACTTC.